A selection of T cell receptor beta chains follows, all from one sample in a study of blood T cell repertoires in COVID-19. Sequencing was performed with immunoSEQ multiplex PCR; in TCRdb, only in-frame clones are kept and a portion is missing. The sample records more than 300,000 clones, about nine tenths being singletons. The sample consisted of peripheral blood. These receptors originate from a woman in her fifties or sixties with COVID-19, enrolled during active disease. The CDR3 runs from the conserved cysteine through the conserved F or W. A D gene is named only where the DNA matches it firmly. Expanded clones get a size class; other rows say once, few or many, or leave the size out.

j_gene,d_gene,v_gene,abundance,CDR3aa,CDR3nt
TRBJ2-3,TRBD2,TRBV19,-,CASSIWVLADGDTQYF,TGTGCCAGTAGTATATGGGTACTAGCGGATGGAGATACGCAGTATTTT
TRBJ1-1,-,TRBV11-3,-,CASSRRWNTEAFF,TGTGCCAGCAGCCGCAGGTGGAACACTGAAGCTTTCTTT
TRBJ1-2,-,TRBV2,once,CASSADVGGAIYGYTF,TGTGCCAGCAGCGCCGACGTTGGAGGGGCGATCTATGGCTACACCTTC
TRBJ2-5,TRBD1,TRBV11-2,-,CASSLGTGKTSYQETQYF,TGTGCCAGCAGCCTAGGGACAGGGAAAACCTCTTACCAAGAGACCCAGTACTTC
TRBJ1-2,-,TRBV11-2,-,CASSPLAIYGYTF,TGTGCCAGCAGCCCCCTTGCGATATATGGCTACACCTTC
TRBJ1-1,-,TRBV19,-,CASSSRLKPNTEAFF,TGTGCCAGTAGTTCCAGACTTAAGCCGAACACTGAAGCTTTCTTT
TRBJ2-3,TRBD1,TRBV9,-,CASSVATGQNTQYF,TGTGCCAGCAGCGTAGCTACGGGACAGAATACGCAGTATTTT
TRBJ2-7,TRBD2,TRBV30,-,CAWRASGRYYEQYF,TGTGCCTGGAGAGCTAGCGGGAGGTACTACGAGCAGTACTTC
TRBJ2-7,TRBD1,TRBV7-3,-,CASSARGQGASEQYF,TGTGCCAGCAGCGCAAGGGGCCAGGGGGCGAGCGAGCAGTACTTC
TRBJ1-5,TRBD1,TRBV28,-,CASTGQGNQPQHF,TGTGCCAGCACTGGACAGGGGAATCAGCCCCAGCATTTT
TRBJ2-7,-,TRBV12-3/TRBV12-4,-,CASSFLYEQYF,TGTGCCAGCAGTTTCCTTTACGAGCAGTACTTC
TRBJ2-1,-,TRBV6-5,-,CATRRQNNEQFF,TGTGCCACCCGACGACAGAACAATGAGCAGTTCTTC
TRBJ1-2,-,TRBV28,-,CASSISDYGYTF,TGTGCCAGCAGTATCAGCGATTATGGCTACACCTTC
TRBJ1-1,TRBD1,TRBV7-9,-,CASSLEGQQEAFF,TGTGCCAGCAGCTTAGAGGGACAGCAAGAAGCTTTCTTT
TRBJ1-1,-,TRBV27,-,CASSLFRGTEAFF,TGTGCCAGCAGTTTATTCAGGGGAACTGAAGCTTTCTTT
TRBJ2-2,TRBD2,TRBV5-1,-,CASSLDGGTGELFF,TGCGCCAGCAGCTTGGACGGGGGGACCGGGGAGCTGTTTTTT
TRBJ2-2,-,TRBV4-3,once,CASSQVGRGTDRTGELFF,TGCGCCAGCAGCCAAGTTGGCCGGGGGACAGACCGGACCGGGGAGCTGTTTTTT